What follows are 10 T cell receptor beta chains derived from one specimen sequenced in a study of regulatory T cells in long-lasting Graves disease. Researchers made TCR beta libraries by using iRepertoire HTBI primers and running Arm-PCR on CDR3 regions. TCRdb fed the multiplex PCR reads into MiXCR, producing one record per CDR3 protein. Seen here are 310,000 or so distinct CDR3 sequences, roughly a fifth observed once, and the top ten hold around 50%. The time point: persistent/refractory GD, antithyroid drugs over 5 years with positive TRAb. RNA isolated from PBMCs was used to make the TCR library. This specimen consisted of peripheral blood mononuclear cells (PBMCs), obtained when the disease was refractory, from a patient treated with antithyroid drugs. These receptors were obtained from a female donor with Graves disease.

Concerning this clonotype: Likely a read error: the CDR3 ends without its conserved phenylalanine or tryptophan. The chain links TRBV12-3 or TRBV12-4 to TRBJ2-6; D not certain. Trimming cost V 7 bases and J 0 bases, with 10 bases left between them. The CDR3 is made up of 15 amino acids. The CDR3 nucleotides read TGTGCCAGCAAGGGCCCTATCTCTGGGGCCAACGTCCTGACTCTC. Translated, it gives CASKGPISGANVLTL.

As to this clonotype: A junction boundary mismatches the germline segment, possibly from a read error. This chain joins TRBV7-2 and TRBJ2-5, with 9 bases fitting TRBD1. Germline V gene sequence: CDR1 SGHTA, CDR2 FQGNSA. CDR3 length: 16 amino acids. The CDR3 sequence is CASSPSGQGVEETQYF. The CDR3 bases are TGCGCCAGCAGCCCTTCGGGACAGGGCGTCGAAGAGACCCAGTACTTC.

As DNA, the CDR3 is TGTGCCAGCAAACAGACAGGGAGGGCCGGGGAGCTGTTTTTT. Protein product: CASKQTGRAGELFF. The chain carries TRBV6-1 and TRBJ2-2; D possibly matches TRBD1 or TRBD2 (7 bases each). CDR1 MNHNS and CDR2 SASEGT come from the germline V gene. CDR3 size: 14 residues. V lost 7 bases and J 6 bases, leaving 15 bases between the germline ends.

The sample holds a few counts of this clonotype. The V call is TRBV20-1, the J call TRBJ2-1, with TRBD2 matching 8 bases. V gave up 6 bases and J gave up 6 bases; unmatched junction bases: 4. The CDR3 sequence is 12 residues long. The V gene's germline CDR1 is DFQATT and CDR2 SNEGSKA (reference sequence). The CDR3 loop is CSAKTSVNEQFF. The CDR3 DNA sequence: TGCAGTGCCAAGACTAGCGTCAATGAGCAGTTCTTC.

The rearrangement joins TRBV13 to TRBJ1-1; possibly TRBD1 for D (5 bases). V lost 6 bases, J lost 1 base, and 12 bases lay in between. The CDR3 sequence is 14 residues long. The germline V gene has CDR1 PRHDT and CDR2 FYEKMQ (reference sequence). The DNA for the CDR3 is TGTGCCAGCAGGACCCGGGGGGGGAACACTGAAGCTTTCTTT. This codes for CASRTRGGNTEAFF.

This clonotype was counted many times. The V and J genes are TRBV12-3 or TRBV12-4 and TRBJ2-7; perhaps TRBD1 as D (8 bases). The CDR3 contains 14 residues. V was pared by 6 bases and J by 5 bases, with 17 bases between. CDR3 sequence reads: CASRGGDRFHEQYF. The CDR3 DNA reads TGTGCCAGCAGGGGGGGGGACAGGTTCCACGAGCAGTACTTC.

On this clonotype: A much larger clone sits a single nucleotide away, making a read error possible. The chain is built from TRBV7-2 and TRBJ2-7; D might be TRBD2 (5 bases). Germline V gene data show CDR1 as SGHTA and CDR2 as FQGNSA. There are 14 residues in the CDR3. The CDR3 DNA reads TGTGCCAGCGGCTTCTCGGGCGGGTCCTACGAGCAGTACTTC. The encoded protein is CASGFSGGSYEQYF. Variable domain in full (rest from reference TRBV7-2 and TRBJ2-7): GAGVSQSPSNKVTEKGKDVELRCDPISGHTALYWYRQSLGQGLEFLIYFQGNSAPDKSGLPSDRFSAERTGGSVSTLTIQRTQQEDSAVYLCASGFSGGSYEQYFGPGTRLTVT.

This clonotype occurred many times. The chain uses TRBV2 and TRBJ1-5; the match to TRBD1 covers 8 bases. CDR1 SNHLY and CDR2 FYNNEI come from the germline V gene. The junction had 3 bases not matched to a gene; V was cut back by 4 bases and J by 4 bases. The CDR3 loop spans 14 amino acids. The CDR3 loop reads CASSVTGENQPQHF. The CDR3 region has the DNA TGTGCCAGCAGTGTGACAGGGGAAAATCAGCCCCAGCATTTT.

The V call is TRBV6-1, the J call TRBJ1-5, with unresolved D. The CDR3 contains 15 residues. The V end lost 6 bases, the J end lost 3 bases, and 15 bases lay between the germline ends. CDR1 is MNHNS, CDR2 SASEGT, per germline. The CDR3 sequence: CASRNSEVDNQPQHF. The CDR3 region has the DNA TGTGCCAGCAGAAACTCAGAGGTCGACAATCAGCCCCAGCATTTT.

V gene TRBV27 combines with J gene TRBJ2-7, with 13 bases identical to TRBD2. Germline-derived CDR1 and CDR2 are MNHEY and SMNVEV (reference sequence). CDR3 length equals 14 residues. V shed 8 bases and J 6 bases; nucleotides not matched to a gene: 7. For the CDR3, the DNA is TGTGCCAGCGGCGGGACTAGCGGGACAAGCGAGCAGTACTTC. It translates to CASGGTSGTSEQYF.